These 20 T cell receptor beta chains originate from one sample sequenced in a study of shared clonotypes between healthy human individuals. Assay used: immunoSEQ multiplex PCR; TCRdb lists only in-frame clones, some missing. The sample lists roughly 590,000 clones; nearly 97% were seen once. Naive CD8 cells were CD45RO-negative, positively selected for CCR7, excluding terminally differentiated effector memory CD45RA+ cells. Sequencing was performed on naive CD8+ T cells sorted from blood. These receptors all stem from a woman aged 25 to 45 in good health.

The CDR3 sequence is CASRPAASYEQYF. The CDR3 DNA reads as TGTGCCAGCAGGCCAGCGGCGAGCTACGAGCAGTACTTC. This sequence joins TRBV6-5 and TRBJ2-7; maybe TRBD2 (5 bases). Trimming shortened V by 6 bases and J by 3 bases, and 12 bases separated the two germline ends. The CDR3 is made up of 13 amino acids. Germline V CDR1 and CDR2: MNHEY, SVGAGI.

Of note for this clone: Other DNA sequences of this sample code for an identical CDR3. The V and J genes are TRBV9 and TRBJ1-1; TRBD1 matches 7 bases. V was pared by 0 bases and J by 1 base, with 0 bases of the junction left unmatched. The CDR3 loop spans 14 amino acids. Per germline, CDR1 SGDLS and CDR2 YYNGEE. CDR3 nucleotides: TGTGCCAGCAGCGTAGGACAGGGGAACACTGAAGCTTTCTTT. Protein product: CASSVGQGNTEAFF. Combining the CDR3 with reference TRBV9 and TRBJ1-1 gives the whole variable domain DSGVTQTPKHLITATGQRVTLRCSPRSGDLSVYWYQQSLDQGLQFLIQYYNGEERAKGNILERFSAQQFPDLHSELNLSSLELGDSALYFCASSVGQGNTEAFFGQGTRLTVV.

This chain connects TRBV7-2 to TRBJ2-5; 7 bases fit TRBD1. The closer fit of TRBJ2-7 to the DNA end suggests the J call may be wrong. The CDR3 covers 15 residues. Germline V gene sequence: CDR1 SGHTA, CDR2 FQGNSA. The DNA of the CDR3 is TGTGCCAGCAGCGAAGGGACAGTCTTGGGTTACGAGCAGTACTTC. Its translation is CASSEGTVLGYEQYF.

The chain joins TRBV21-1 to TRBJ1-5; TRBD1, the table's D call, lacks a check against the DNA. TRBV21-1 is a pseudogene. The CDR3 runs to 12 residues. The CDR3 region is CATQGWGQPQHF. The CDR3 DNA reads TGTGCAACTCAGGGGTGGGGTCAGCCCCAGCATTTT.

The genes are TRBV27 and TRBJ2-1; D gene unclear. This CDR3 has 15 residues. Germline-derived CDR1 and CDR2 are MNHEY and SMNVEV (reference sequence). Between the trimmed V and J ends, which lost 2 bases and 1 base, there was a span of 9 bases. CDR3 bases: TGTGCCAGCAGTTTAAACGGGCCGTCCTACAATGAGCAGTTCTTC. Translation: CASSLNGPSYNEQFF.

This clone was observed a single time. This sequence joins TRBV28 and TRBJ2-7; perhaps D is TRBD1 or TRBD2 (5 bases each). The CDR3 is 13 residues long. The ends were cut back, 6 bases at V and 7 bases at J, with 16 bases in the middle. Germline CDR1 and CDR2: MDHEN and SYDVKM. The CDR3 is CASSATGTGEQYF. In nucleotides, the CDR3 is TGTGCCAGCAGCGCGACGGGGACGGGGGAGCAGTACTTC. The whole variable domain, filled in from reference TRBV28 and TRBJ2-7, reads DVKVTQSSRYLVKRTGEKVFLECVQDMDHENMFWYRQDPGLGLRLIYFSYDVKMKEKGDIPEGYSVSREKKERFSLILESASTNQTSMYLCASSATGTGEQYFGPGTRLTVT.

This rearrangement joins TRBV2 to TRBJ2-3; D perhaps matches TRBD2 (6 bases). The CDR3 has 15 amino acids. With 2 bases removed from V and 6 bases from J, the gap between germline ends came to 15 bases. Per the germline V gene, CDR1 is SNHLY and CDR2 is FYNNEI. The CDR3 loop reads CASSEREEIYDTQYF. The CDR3 DNA follows: TGTGCCAGCAGTGAAAGGGAGGAAATTTACGATACGCAGTATTTT.

The chain is built from TRBV11-3 and TRBJ2-7; no firm D call. This CDR3 comprises 18 residues. Germline V gives CDR1 SGHNT, CDR2 YENEEA. Deletions cut 4 bases from V and 3 bases from J, with 25 bases between. CDR3 in amino acids: CASSCGPEWDLRGYEQYF. The CDR3 nucleotides are TGTGCCAGCAGCTGTGGGCCCGAATGGGATTTGAGAGGCTACGAGCAGTACTTC.

V is TRBV29-1 and J is TRBJ2-2; 9 positions agree with TRBD2. The trim removed 4 bases at V and 0 bases at J, leaving 3 bases unmatched. Germline V lookup: CDR1 SQVTM, CDR2 ANQGSEA. The CDR3 length is 15 residues. The CDR3 reads CSVVGLASNTGELFF. In DNA, the CDR3 is TGCAGCGTTGTTGGACTAGCGTCGAACACCGGGGAGCTGTTTTTT.

This chain connects TRBV19 to TRBJ2-1, with D perhaps assigned TRBD1 or TRBD2 (5 bases each). The V and J ends lost 3 bases and 6 bases respectively, with 9 bases between them. The V gene's germline CDR1 is LNHDA and CDR2 SQIVND (reference sequence). CDR3 length equals 13 residues. CDR3 in DNA: TGTGCCAGTAGTATTGGGACCATCAATGAGCAGTTCTTC. Translation gives CASSIGTINEQFF.

Comments on this clone: Other DNA sequences in the sample encode the same CDR3. This rearrangement joins TRBV27 to TRBJ2-1, with 11 bases lining up with TRBD1. The CDR3 spans 15 residues. The junction had 2 bases not matched to a gene; V was cut back by 4 bases and J by 3 bases. CDR1 is MNHEY and CDR2 is SMNVEV in the germline V gene (reference sequence). Here the CDR3 reads CASSSGTGGYNEQFF. The CDR3 region has the DNA TGTGCCAGCAGTTCTGGGACAGGGGGCTACAATGAGCAGTTCTTC.

The chain is built from TRBV2 and TRBJ1-2; 7 bases are a match to TRBD1. The CDR3 loop spans 17 amino acids. Looked up from germline, CDR1 is SNHLY and CDR2 is FYNNEI. Trimming took 6 bases from V and 3 from J; bases not matched to a gene: 16. The CDR3 spells CASRHLSGTEAYYGYTF. The CDR3 DNA reads as TGTGCCAGCAGACATCTTTCCGGGACAGAGGCTTACTATGGCTACACCTTC.

V is TRBV6-1 and J is TRBJ1-2; the D gene is possibly TRBD1 (5 bases). The CDR3 is made up of 14 amino acids. Germline loops: CDR1 MNHNS, CDR2 SASEGT. V was pared by 7 bases and J by 4 bases, with 16 bases between. The CDR3 region is CASMTRQSAYGYTF. In DNA, the CDR3 is TGTGCCAGCATGACCAGACAGTCCGCCTATGGCTACACCTTC.

The chain recombines TRBV6-5 with TRBJ1-1, with unresolved D. From germline, CDR1 is MNHEY and CDR2 SVGAGI. This CDR3 has 14 residues. Trimming left V 0 bases short and J 1 base short, with 6 bases between. DNA of the CDR3: TGTGCCAGCAGTTACTCGATGGGGAACACTGAAGCTTTCTTT. Translating gives CASSYSMGNTEAFF.

The chain combines TRBV7-9 with TRBJ2-1; 8 bases agree with TRBD1. The V and J ends lost 5 bases and 5 bases, in that order; junction bases with no gene match: 8. From germline, CDR1 is SEHNR and CDR2 FQNEAQ (reference sequence). This CDR3 region has 15 residues. The CDR3 loop reads CASSQRTGFDNEQFF. The CDR3 DNA reads as TGTGCCAGCAGCCAACGGACAGGGTTTGACAATGAGCAGTTCTTC.

The genes are TRBV27 and TRBJ1-1, with no clear D. V was cut by 8 bases and J by 3 bases, with 16 bases left in between. This CDR3 contains 14 residues. Looked up from germline, CDR1 is MNHEY and CDR2 is SMNVEV (reference sequence). For the CDR3, the DNA is TGTGCCAGCGGTCCAGGTATTCCAGACACTGAAGCTTTCTTT. Its translation: CASGPGIPDTEAFF.

The chain joins TRBV27 to TRBJ1-1; D remains unclear. Trimming cost V 6 bases and J 1 base, with 9 bases left between them. Per the germline V gene, CDR1 is MNHEY and CDR2 is SMNVEV (reference sequence). This CDR3 has 13 amino acids. CDR3 region: CASRYHGNTEAFF. The CDR3 nucleotides read TGTGCCAGCAGGTATCACGGGAACACTGAAGCTTTCTTT.

The chain joins TRBV15 to TRBJ1-2; D uncertain. Germline-derived CDR1 and CDR2 are LNHNV and YYDKDF (reference sequence). Trimming cost V 1 base and J 5 bases, with 5 bases left between them. This CDR3 has 12 residues. CDR3 bases: TGTGCCACCAGCAGAGCGGATTATGGCTACACCTTC. Amino acid sequence: CATSRADYGYTF.

The chain employs TRBV5-1 and TRBJ2-2; 10 nucleotides match TRBD2. The CDR3 contains 17 residues. CDR1 SGHRS and CDR2 YFSETQ come from the germline V gene. Trimming removed 2 bases from V and 0 bases from J; junction bases left unmatched: 4. The CDR3 protein is CASSFSGTSANTGELFF. The CDR3 DNA sequence: TGCGCCAGCAGCTTTTCCGGGACTAGCGCGAACACCGGGGAGCTGTTTTTT. Full variable domain (remainder filled in from reference TRBV5-1 and TRBJ2-2): KAGVTQTPRYLIKTRGQQVTLSCSPISGHRSVSWYQQTPGQGLQFLFEYFSETQRNKGNFPGRFSGRQFSNSRSEMNVSTLELGDSALYLCASSFSGTSANTGELFFGEGSRLTVL.

To note about this clone: Other nucleotide sequences from this sample produce the same CDR3. This chain joins TRBV11-2 and TRBJ2-3; TRBD2 is a possible D gene (5 bases). Germline assignment: CDR1 SGHAT and CDR2 FQNNGV. The V end was cut by 3 bases, the J end by 0 bases, with 10 bases between. The CDR3 spans 15 residues. The CDR3 DNA is TGTGCCAGCAGCTTGGGCAGCGGAAGCACAGATACGCAGTATTTT. It yields the protein CASSLGSGSTDTQYF. Variable domain in full (rest from reference TRBV11-2 and TRBJ2-3): EAGVAQSPRYKIIEKRQSVAFWCNPISGHATLYWYQQILGQGPKLLIQFQNNGVVDDSQLPKDRFSAERLKGVDSTLKIQPAKLEDSAVYLCASSLGSGSTDTQYFGPGTRLTVL.